This T cell receptor (beta chain) was sequenced in a study of blood T cell repertoires in COVID-19. Trimming pared 0 bases from V and 10 bases from J, leaving 10 bases between. The CDR3 is 13 residues long. CDR1 and CDR2 from the germline V gene are ENHRY and SYGVKD. TCRdb's copy holds only in-frame clones and misses some; the assay was immunoSEQ multiplex PCR. This table has some 350,000 clones, 89% appearing once. This clone appeared a few times. The chain carries TRBV10-3 and TRBJ2-1; D unclear. This clonotype originated in a woman younger than 45 with COVID-19, enrolled during active disease. Sequencing was performed on peripheral blood. The CDR3 nucleotides are TGTGCCATCAGTGAGTCGAATGGGCACGAGCAGTTCTTC. This sequence encodes CAISESNGHEQFF.